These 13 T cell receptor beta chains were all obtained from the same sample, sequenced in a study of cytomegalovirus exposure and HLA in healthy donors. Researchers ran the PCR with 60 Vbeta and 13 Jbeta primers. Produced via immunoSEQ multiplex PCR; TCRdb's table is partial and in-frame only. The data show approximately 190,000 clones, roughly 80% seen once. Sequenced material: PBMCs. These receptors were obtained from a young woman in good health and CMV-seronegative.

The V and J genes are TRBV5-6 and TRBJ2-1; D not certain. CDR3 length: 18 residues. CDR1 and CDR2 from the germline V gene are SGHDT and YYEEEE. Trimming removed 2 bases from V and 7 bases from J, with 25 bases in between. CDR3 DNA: TGTGCCAGCAGCTTTTCCCCAAACGGCAGGATCAATGGAAATGAGCAGTTCTTC. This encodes CASSFSPNGRINGNEQFF. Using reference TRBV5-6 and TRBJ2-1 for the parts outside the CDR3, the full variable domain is DAGVTQSPTHLIKTRGQQVTLRCSPKSGHDTVSWYQQALGQGPQFIFQYYEEEERQRGNFPDRFSGHQFPNYSSELNVNALLLGDSALYLCASSFSPNGRINGNEQFFGPGTRLTVL.

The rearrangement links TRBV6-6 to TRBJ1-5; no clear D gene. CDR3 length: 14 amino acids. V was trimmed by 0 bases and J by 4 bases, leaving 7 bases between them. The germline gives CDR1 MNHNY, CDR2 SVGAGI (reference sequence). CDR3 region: CASSYSGDNQPQHF. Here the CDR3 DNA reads TGTGCCAGCAGTTACTCGGGAGATAATCAGCCCCAGCATTTT.

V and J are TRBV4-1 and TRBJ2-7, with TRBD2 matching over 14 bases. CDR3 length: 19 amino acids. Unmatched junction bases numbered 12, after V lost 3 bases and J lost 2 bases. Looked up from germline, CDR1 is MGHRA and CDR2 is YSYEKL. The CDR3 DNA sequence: TGCGCCAGCAGCCACAACAGCGGGACTAGCGGGAGAGCGACCTACGAGCAGTACTTC. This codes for CASSHNSGTSGRATYEQYF.

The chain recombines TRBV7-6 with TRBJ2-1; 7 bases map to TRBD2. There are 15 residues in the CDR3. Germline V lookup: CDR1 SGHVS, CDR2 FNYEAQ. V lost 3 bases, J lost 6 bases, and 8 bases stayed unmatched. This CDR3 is CASSFGRERGNEQFF. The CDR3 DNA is TGTGCCAGCAGCTTCGGGCGGGAGAGAGGCAATGAGCAGTTCTTC.

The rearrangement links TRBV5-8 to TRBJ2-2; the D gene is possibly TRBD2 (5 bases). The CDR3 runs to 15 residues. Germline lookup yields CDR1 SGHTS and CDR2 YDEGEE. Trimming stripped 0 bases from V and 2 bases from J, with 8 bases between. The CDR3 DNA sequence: TGTGCCAGCAGCTTGGCGCGGGTAAACACCGGGGAGCTGTTTTTT. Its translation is CASSLARVNTGELFF.

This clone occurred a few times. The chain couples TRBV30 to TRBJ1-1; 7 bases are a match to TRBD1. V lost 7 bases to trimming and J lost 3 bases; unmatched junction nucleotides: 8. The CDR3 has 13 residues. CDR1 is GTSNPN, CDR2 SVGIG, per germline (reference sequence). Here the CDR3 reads CAFTGASDTEAFF. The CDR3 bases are TGTGCCTTTACAGGGGCATCGGACACTGAAGCTTTCTTT. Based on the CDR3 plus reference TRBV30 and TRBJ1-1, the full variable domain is SQTIHQWPATLVQPVGSPLSLECTVEGTSNPNLYWYRQAAGRGLQLLFYSVGIGQISSEVPQNLSASRPQDRQFILSSKKLLLSDSGFYLCAFTGASDTEAFFGQGTRLTVV.

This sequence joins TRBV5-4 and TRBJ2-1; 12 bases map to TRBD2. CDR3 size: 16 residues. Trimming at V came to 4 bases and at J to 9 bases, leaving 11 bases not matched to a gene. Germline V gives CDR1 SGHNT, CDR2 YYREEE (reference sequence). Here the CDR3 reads CASSRTGLAGTGEQFF. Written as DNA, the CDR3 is TGTGCCAGCAGCCGAACCGGACTAGCGGGAACCGGTGAGCAGTTCTTC.

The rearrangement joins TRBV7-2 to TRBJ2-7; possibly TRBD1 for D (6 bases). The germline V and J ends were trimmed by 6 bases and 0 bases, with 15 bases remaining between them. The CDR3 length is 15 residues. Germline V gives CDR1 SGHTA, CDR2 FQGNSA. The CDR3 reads CASRVAGQPSYEQYF. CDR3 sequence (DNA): TGTGCCAGCAGGGTTGCCGGACAGCCCTCCTACGAGCAGTACTTC.

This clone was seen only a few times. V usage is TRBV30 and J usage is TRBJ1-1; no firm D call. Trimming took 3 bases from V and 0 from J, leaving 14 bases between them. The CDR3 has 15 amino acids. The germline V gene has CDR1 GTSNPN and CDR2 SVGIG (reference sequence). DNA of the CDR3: TGTGCCTGGAGACCCAGACCGGGGATGAACACTGAAGCTTTCTTT. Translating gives CAWRPRPGMNTEAFF.

CDR3 sequence (DNA): TGCGCCAGCAGCTTCGGAGCGAGAAGCTCTGGGGCCAACGTCCTGACTTTC. Translated: CASSFGARSSGANVLTF. The V and J genes are TRBV5-1 and TRBJ2-6, with D uncertain. V lost 2 bases and J 0 bases, leaving 12 bases between the germline ends. The germline CDR1 and CDR2 sequences are SGHRS and YFSETQ. The CDR3 length is 17 residues.

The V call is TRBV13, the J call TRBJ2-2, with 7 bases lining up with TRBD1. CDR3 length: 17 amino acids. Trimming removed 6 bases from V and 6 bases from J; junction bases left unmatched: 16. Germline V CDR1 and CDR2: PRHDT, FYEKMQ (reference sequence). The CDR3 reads CASSPRDRVNLAGELFF. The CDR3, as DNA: TGTGCCAGCAGTCCCCGAGACAGGGTTAATTTAGCCGGGGAGCTGTTTTTT.

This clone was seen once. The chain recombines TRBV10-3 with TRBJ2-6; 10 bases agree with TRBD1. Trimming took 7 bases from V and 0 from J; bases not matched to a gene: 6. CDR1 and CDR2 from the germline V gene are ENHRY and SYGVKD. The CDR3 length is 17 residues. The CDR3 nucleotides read TGTGCCATCACCCCGGGACAGGGGTCCTCTGGGGCCAACGTCCTGACTTTC. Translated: CAITPGQGSSGANVLTF.

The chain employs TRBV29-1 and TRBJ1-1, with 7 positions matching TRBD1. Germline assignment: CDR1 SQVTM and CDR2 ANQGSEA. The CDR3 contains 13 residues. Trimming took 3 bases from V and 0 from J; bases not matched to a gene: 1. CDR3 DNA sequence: TGCAGCGTTGAGGACAGGCTGAACACTGAAGCTTTCTTT. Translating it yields CSVEDRLNTEAFF.